The clone carrying this T cell receptor (beta chain) was detected many times. The antigen is unknown. The read stops 3 residues short of the end of the CDR3; the missing end is completed from the germline J gene. Control and CVID samples contributed equal amounts of genomic DNA. Data came from immunoSEQ multiplex PCR; TCRdb stores just in-frame clones and leaves some out. This sample has nearly 20,000 clones, each found more than once. The data are from a study of T cell clonality in common variable immunodeficiency. The length of the CDR3 is 15 residues. The V gene's germline CDR1 is DFQATT and CDR2 SNEGSKA (reference sequence). Deletions cut 6 bases from V and 7 bases from J, with 21 bases between. Reduced serum IgG, IgA and/or IgM plus specific antibody deficiency defined CVID. Notes on the study in general: Patient heterogeneity in the CVID cohort limited correlations between repertoire features and clinical complications. In common variable immunodeficiency, TCR beta chains reportedly carried fewer deletions and N-nucleotide insertions.

The rearrangement joins TRBV20-1 to TRBJ1-4, with a weak D call TRBD1 (5 bases). The sequence was obtained from a human donor with common variable immunodeficiency. Sample: peripheral blood mononuclear cells. CDR3 DNA, as far as it was read: TGCAGTGCCAAAGAGGGCGGGGCGAGGGGTGAAAAA. Translation: CSAKEGGARGEK. The full CDR3 protein is CSAKEGGARGEKLFF.